This TCR beta chain was documented in a study of blood T cell repertoires in COVID-19. Study processing details: Reference gene primer amplification yielded estimated nucleated cell counts. TCRdb's copy holds only in-frame clones and misses some; the assay was immunoSEQ multiplex PCR. V and J calls and clone size come straight from that table; D and trimming were deduced from the DNA. The sample carries about 190,000 clones, roughly nine tenths recorded once. In its sample, this clone was seen once. Trimming took off 11 bases at V and 6 bases at J, with 18 bases between the two ends. The CDR3 is 13 amino acids. Germline CDR1 KGHDR, CDR2 SFDVKD.

What was sequenced was peripheral blood. This TCR derives from a man between 65 and 80 years old with active or convalescent COVID-19. The rearrangement links TRBV24-1 to TRBJ1-2; tentative D call: TRBD1 (5 bases). CDR3 nucleotides: TGTGCCATTCGACGCGGGGCCGACGATGGCTACACCTTC. It specifies CAIRRGADDGYTF.